Listed below are T cell receptor beta chains from one sample, sequenced in a study of CD4 and CD8 cells across lung adenocarcinoma regions. TCRdb processed the PCR reads anew with MiXCR; each CDR3 protein has one entry. The sample carries about 19,000 distinct CDR3 sequences, about half recorded once. The sequenced material came from CD4+ T cells from the margin of a lung tumor. Receptor source: a male donor with lung adenocarcinoma. The CD4 and CD8 labels of this study may be unreliable. The CDR3 runs from the conserved cysteine through the conserved F or W. The order of the fields is clone size, D gene, J gene, V gene, CDR3 protein, CDR3 DNA. A D gene is named only where the DNA matches it firmly. Clone size, where shown, is once, few, many, or a class for clones that have expanded.

NA NA TRBJ2-5 TRBV4-1 CASSQDPAGSLQETQYF TGCGCCAGCAGCCAAGATCCCGCGGGGAGCCTCCAAGAGACCCAGTACTTC
medium-sized TRBD2 TRBJ2-1 TRBV6-1 CASSEFGGGPGTYNEQFF TGTGCCAGCAGTGAATTTGGGGGAGGGCCTGGTACTTACAATGAGCAGTTCTTC
NA NA TRBJ2-1 TRBV6-1 CASRGPSGGSYNEQFF TGTGCCAGCAGGGGCCCAAGCGGAGGCTCCTACAATGAGCAGTTCTTC
NA TRBD2 TRBJ2-1 TRBV6-1 CASSPGTSGKNEQFF TGTGCCAGCAGTCCCGGGACTAGCGGGAAAAATGAGCAGTTCTTC
NA TRBD1 TRBJ2-3 TRBV27 CASSAGRGGCGTETQYF TGTGCCAGCAGTGCGGGCCGAGGGGGCTGTGGGACAGAGACGCAGTATTTC
few TRBD2 TRBJ2-3 TRBV6-1 CASRALAARTDTQYF TGTGCCAGCAGGGCCCTAGCGGCCAGGACAGATACGCAGTATTTT
many TRBD2 TRBJ2-3 TRBV7-8 CASSLGVAGATDTQYF TGTGCCAGCAGCTTAGGGGTAGCGGGAGCAACAGATACGCAGTATTTT
many TRBD2 TRBJ2-1 TRBV6-5 CASSSLAGGIYNEQFF TGTGCCAGCAGTTCCCTAGCGGGAGGGATCTACAATGAGCAGTTCTTC
many NA TRBJ2-1 TRBV6-5 CASTGASSYNEQFF TGTGCCAGCACGGGGGCGAGCTCCTACAATGAGCAGTTCTTC
many NA TRBJ2-5 TRBV14 CASSQNSQETQYF TGTGCCAGCAGCCAGAACAGCCAAGAGACCCAGTACTTC
NA NA TRBJ2-3 TRBV27 CASSPGRRASEKETQYF TGTGCCAGCAGTCCGGGCCGACGGGCCTCTGAGAAAGAGACGCAGTATTTC
many NA TRBJ2-1 TRBV2 CASSEGGRPYNEQFF TGTGCCAGCAGTGAAGGGGGGAGGCCTTACAATGAGCAGTTCTTC
NA NA TRBJ2-5 TRBV27 CASSAGRGARGQETQYF TGTGCCAGCAGTGCGGGCCGAGGGGCCCGTGGCCAAGAGACCCAGTACTTC
NA TRBD2 TRBJ2-5 TRBV6-1 CASSTGSGGETQYF TGTGCCAGCAGTACAGGTAGCGGGGGTGAGACCCAGTACTTC
NA NA TRBJ2-3 TRBV6-1 CVRSLQAGITEAQFF TGTGTCAGGAGCCTCCAGGCCGGGATTACCGAGGCGCAGTTTTTT
many NA TRBJ2-3 TRBV7-8 CASSLALISGDTQYF TGTGCCAGCAGCTTAGCCTTGATCTCCGGAGATACGCAGTATTTT
NA NA TRBJ2-4 TRBV7-6 CASTSAGLGGTDTQYF TGTGCCAGCACCTCCGCGGGGCTGGGAGGCACAGATACGCAGTACTTC
many NA TRBJ2-3 TRBV4-1 CASSQGRGTDTQYF TGCGCCAGCAGCCAGGGACGGGGCACAGATACGCAGTATTTT
NA TRBD1 TRBJ1-2 TRBV6-1 CASSRRYVGTGLDNYGYTF TGTGCCAGCAGCCGAAGGTACGTGGGGACAGGGCTTGACAACTATGGCTACACCTTC
few TRBD2 TRBJ2-7 TRBV27 CSGTSGILNMYEQYF TGTTCTGGGACTAGCGGGATTTTAAATATGTACGAGCAGTACTTC
NA NA TRBJ2-4 TRBV27 CGSRTGLRAKDIQYF TGTGGCAGCAGGACGGGGTTGCGAGCCAAAGATATTCAGTACTTC
medium-sized NA TRBJ2-1 TRBV7-2 CASSPSGGLFEQFF TGTGCCAGCAGCCCTAGTGGGGGACTTTTTGAGCAGTTCTTC
NA NA TRBJ2-1 TRBV6-5 CASSYGEGNEQFF TGTGCCAGCAGTTACGGGGAAGGCAATGAGCAGTTCTTC
NA NA TRBJ2-5 TRBV27 CACGVVGAAHQDTQYF TGTGCCTGCGGGGTGGTCGGGGCAGCCCACCAAGATACCCAGTATTTC
many NA TRBJ2-1 TRBV9 CASSGTVHSYNEQFF TGTGCCAGCAGCGGGACAGTCCACTCCTACAATGAGCAGTTCTTC
NA TRBD2 TRBJ2-5 TRBV6-1 CASSLAGGGVNEQYF TGTGCCAGCAGTCTAGCGGGAGGGGGGGTCAATGAGCAGTACTTC
NA TRBD2 TRBJ2-1 TRBV27 CATLGEGRSEQFF TGTGCCACACTCGGGGAGGGCCGTAGTGAGCAGTTCTTC
NA NA TRBJ2-4 TRBV4-2 CASSQDGATATNTQYF TGTGCCAGCAGCCAAGACGGCGCAACCGCCACAAATACGCAGTACTTC
NA NA TRBJ1-1 TRBV6-5 CASSYSENTEAFF TGTGCCAGCAGTTACTCCGAGAACACTGAAGCTTTCTTT
NA NA TRBJ1-5 TRBV6-5 CASSYSNPTPYQPQHF TGTGCCAGCAGTTACTCGAATCCAACTCCTTATCAGCCCCAGCATTTT
few NA TRBJ2-4 TRBV10-2 CGGRGVGGKDTQYF TGCGGCGGCAGGGGGGTGGGAGGCAAAGACACTCAGTACTTC
once NA TRBJ2-5 TRBV27 CASRGVGGGDTETQYF TGTGCCAGCAGGGGGGTCGGGGGAGGTGACACAGAGACCCAGTACTTC
NA NA TRBJ2-1 TRBV7-6 CASSPPFGRGEGETQFF TGTGCCAGCAGCCCCCCTTTCGGGCGGGGCGAGGGGGAGACCCAGTTCTTC
NA NA TRBJ2-7 TRBV6-1 CASSSPQGRHPYEQYF TGTGCCAGCAGCTCCCCCCAGGGCCGGCACCCCTACGAGCAGTACTTC
NA TRBD2 TRBJ2-1 TRBV27 CASSFASGVYNEQFF TGTGCCAGCAGTTTTGCTAGCGGGGTTTACAATGAGCAGTTCTTC
NA TRBD2 TRBJ2-1 TRBV24-1 CATSDQTSGRNNEQFF TGTGCCACCAGTGACCAGACTAGCGGGCGAAACAATGAGCAGTTCTTC
many NA TRBJ1-2 TRBV6-4 CASSDQAGYGGYTF TGTGCCAGCAGTGATCAGGCAGGGTACGGTGGCTACACCTTC
many TRBD1 TRBJ2-6 TRBV6-1 CASSATGTGANVLTF TGTGCCAGCAGCGCGACAGGGACTGGGGCCAACGTCCTGACTTTC
few NA TRBJ2-6 TRBV27 CASSLGSAGANVLTF TGTGCCAGCAGTTTAGGGTCAGCTGGGGCCAACGTCCTGACTTTC
NA NA TRBJ2-5 TRBV4-1 CAARLEGGGQDIQYF TGCGCCGCCAGGCTCGAGGGTGGGGGCCAAGACATCCAGTACTTC
NA TRBD1 TRBJ2-5 TRBV7-7 CASSLRTGGETQYF TGTGCTAGCAGCTTAAGGACAGGGGGCGAGACCCAGTACTTC
NA NA TRBJ2-3 TRBV6-4 CGSRGRGGKNMQYF TGTGGCAGCAGGGGGCGGGGAGGGAAAAACATGCAGTATTTT
NA TRBD2 TRBJ2-3 TRBV6-5 CASSYSGLARTHNTDTQYF TGTGCCAGCAGTTACTCGGGACTAGCGAGAACACACAACACAGATACGCAGTATTTT
NA NA TRBJ2-2 TRBV10-3 CVIRLQSGSPDTLYF TGTGTCATCAGACTCCAGTCCGGAAGTCCAGATACGCTGTATTTT
NA TRBD1 TRBJ2-7 TRBV6-1 CASAHRGSTYEQYF TGTGCCAGCGCGCACAGGGGTTCTACCTACGAGCAGTACTTC
many NA TRBJ2-7 TRBV6-1 CAVIGPGSYEQYF TGTGCCGTGATAGGCCCCGGTTCCTACGAGCAGTACTTC
NA NA TRBJ2-3 TRBV6-4 CASSDGGGDAETQYF TGTGCCAGCAGTGACGGGGGCGGGGACGCAGAGACGCAGTATTTT
NA NA TRBJ2-4 TRBV27 CASSVVGPGAKNTQYF TGTGCCAGCAGCGTAGTGGGGCCGGGAGCCAAAAACACGCAGTACTTC
NA NA TRBJ2-3 TRBV6-1 CASRVSGLRATDTQYF TGTGCCAGCCGCGTCTCGGGGCTGCGCGCCACAGACACTCAGTATTTT
few TRBD2 TRBJ2-1 TRBV6-1 CASSTGTSNEQFF TGTGCCAGCAGCACCGGGACTAGCAATGAGCAGTTCTTC
many TRBD1 TRBJ2-7 TRBV11-2 CASSPELGQGYEQYF TGTGCCAGCAGCCCCGAACTCGGACAGGGCTACGAGCAGTACTTC